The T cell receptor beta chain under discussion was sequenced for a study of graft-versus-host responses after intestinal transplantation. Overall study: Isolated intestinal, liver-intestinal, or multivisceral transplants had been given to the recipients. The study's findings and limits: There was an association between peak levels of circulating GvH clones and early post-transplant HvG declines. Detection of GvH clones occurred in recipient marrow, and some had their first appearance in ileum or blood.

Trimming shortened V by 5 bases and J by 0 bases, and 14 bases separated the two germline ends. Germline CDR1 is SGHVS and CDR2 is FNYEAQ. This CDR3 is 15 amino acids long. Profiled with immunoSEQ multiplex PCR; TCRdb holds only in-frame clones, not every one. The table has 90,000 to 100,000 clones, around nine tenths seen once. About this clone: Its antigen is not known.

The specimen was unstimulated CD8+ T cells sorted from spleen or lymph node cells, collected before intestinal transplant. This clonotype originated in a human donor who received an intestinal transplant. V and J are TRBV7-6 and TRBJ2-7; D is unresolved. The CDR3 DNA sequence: TGTGCCAGCAGCCCAGGTACAACCTCCTCCTACGAGCAGTACTTC. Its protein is CASSPGTTSSYEQYF.